The 16 T cell receptor beta chains listed next were all sequenced from one sample in a study of CD8 T cell repertoires and influenza. cDNA was made from 100-300 ng of total RNA. The protocol was immunoSEQ multiplex PCR, while the TCRdb copy is restricted to in-frame clones and leaves out a portion. In the table there are about 320 clones, around 27% of which are singletons. Irradiated TAP-deficient T2 cells pulsed with roughly 0.92 uM peptide restimulated the CD8 T cells weekly for 2 to 4 weeks. Study-wide results and caveats: The 11-mer xRSx motif covered only about half of M1-specific TCRs. Between about 55% and 89.5% of each donor's M1-specific TCR beta sequences used TRBV19.

Input material: M1 dextramer-binding CD8+ T cells from cultured PBMCs. Noted subset: CD8 T cells sorted as dextramer-positive for the influenza matrix M1 58-66 peptide. These receptor sequences come from a person between 18 and 35 years old in good health.

The rearrangement links TRBV2 to TRBJ2-1; D is perhaps TRBD2 (5 bases). CDR3 size: 14 residues. CDR1 SNHLY and CDR2 FYNNEI come from the germline V gene. The V end lost 4 bases, the J end lost 2 bases, and 9 bases lay between the germline ends. The CDR3 region has the DNA TGTGCCAGCAGTGCATGGGAGACCTACAATGAGCAGTTCTTC. Translation: CASSAWETYNEQFF.

V usage is TRBV25-1 and J usage is TRBJ1-5, with D uncertain. This CDR3 has 16 residues. V dropped 6 bases and J dropped 1 base, with 16 bases sitting between them. CDR1 is MGHDK and CDR2 is SYGVNS in the germline V gene. CDR3: CASSKANGGSNQPQHF. DNA of the CDR3: TGTGCCAGCAGCAAAGCGAACGGAGGGAGCAATCAGCCCCAGCATTTT.

By proportion, this clone is large. The J gene is TRBJ2-1, the V gene TRBV18; the match to TRBD2 covers 10 bases. Germline V gene sequence: CDR1 KGHSH, CDR2 LQKENI. The CDR3 totals 15 residues. With V trimmed by 6 bases and J by 1 base, 3 bases remained unmatched. The CDR3 reads CASSQTSGSYNEQFF. The CDR3 bases are TGTGCCAGCTCCCAGACTAGCGGGTCCTACAATGAGCAGTTCTTC.

The chain carries TRBV6-4 and TRBJ1-1; TRBD1 matches at 9 bases. V lost 0 bases to trimming and J lost 3 bases; unmatched junction nucleotides: 14. The CDR3 extends over 19 amino acids. Germline V CDR1 and CDR2: MRHNA, SNTAGT. CDR3 protein: CASSDSKADRGASDTEAFF. CDR3 DNA sequence: TGTGCCAGCAGTGACTCGAAGGCCGACAGGGGGGCGAGCGACACTGAAGCTTTCTTT.

The genes are TRBV25-1 and TRBJ2-1; 9 bases fit TRBD2. The CDR3 consists of 14 residues. In germline, CDR1 is MGHDK, CDR2 SYGVNS. J was trimmed by 8 bases and V by 7 bases; bases with no gene match: 9. The CDR3 nucleotides are TGTGCCAGCACCTTAGCGGGAGTAGGCTATGAGCAGTTCTTC. It translates to CASTLAGVGYEQFF.

This clone is classed as medium-sized. This rearrangement joins TRBV2 to TRBJ2-1; D is perhaps TRBD1 (6 bases). Germline V gene sequence: CDR1 SNHLY, CDR2 FYNNEI. V was trimmed by 3 bases and J by 3 bases, leaving 15 bases between them. This CDR3 comprises 16 residues. The CDR3 DNA sequence: TGTGCCAGCAGTGATGCCGGGACAAGGGTCTACAATGAGCAGTTCTTC. Its protein product is CASSDAGTRVYNEQFF.

Notes on this clone: The sample holds other DNA sequences that translate to the same CDR3. This chain joins TRBV27 and TRBJ2-7; TRBD2 matches 11 bases. The CDR3 length is 15 residues. Germline CDR1 is MNHEY and CDR2 is SMNVEV (reference sequence). J lost 4 bases, V lost 5 bases, and 7 bases had no gene match. The CDR3 region is CASSPTSGSFYEQYF. The CDR3 DNA reads as TGTGCCAGCAGTCCTACTAGCGGGAGCTTTTACGAGCAGTACTTC.

The chain links TRBV7-6 to TRBJ2-1; 8 nucleotides match TRBD2. CDR3 size: 16 residues. V shed 6 bases, J shed 6 bases, and the junction held 13 bases outside the gene matches. The germline CDR1 and CDR2 sequences are SGHVS and FNYEAQ. CDR3 DNA sequence: TGTGCCAGCAGTCCCATCGGGCGGGAGGTGGGCAATGAGCAGTTCTTC. It yields the protein CASSPIGREVGNEQFF. The complete variable domain, with remaining parts taken from reference TRBV7-6 and TRBJ2-1, reads GAGVSQSPRYKVTKRGQDVALRCDPISGHVSLYWYRQALGQGPEFLTYFNYEAQQDKSGLPNDRFSAERPEGSISTLTIQRTEQRDSAMYRCASSPIGREVGNEQFFGPGTRLTVL.

This clone has just one count. The chain couples TRBV19 to TRBJ1-1, with no clear D. V gave up 5 bases and J gave up 0 bases, with 10 bases separating them. Per germline, CDR1 LNHDA and CDR2 SQIVND (reference sequence). The CDR3 is 14 residues long. CDR3 DNA sequence: TGTGCCAGTAGTCCGGGGTTAATGAACACTGAAGCTTTCTTT. Protein sequence: CASSPGLMNTEAFF. Combining the CDR3 with reference TRBV19 and TRBJ1-1 gives the whole variable domain DGGITQSPKYLFRKEGQNVTLSCEQNLNHDAMYWYRQDPGQGLRLIYYSQIVNDFQKGDIAEGYSVSREKKESFPLTVTSAQKNPTAFYLCASSPGLMNTEAFFGQGTRLTVV.

This clone was counted once. The chain joins TRBV5-8 to TRBJ1-5; 11 nucleotides line up with TRBD1. The CDR3 loop spans 15 amino acids. CDR1 is SGHTS, CDR2 YDEGEE, per germline. The V and J ends lost 4 bases and 4 bases, in that order; junction bases with no gene match: 4. The CDR3 sequence is CASSPGTGGNQPQHF. The CDR3 DNA reads TGTGCCAGCAGCCCCGGGACAGGGGGAAATCAGCCCCAGCATTTT.

Here the CDR3 reads CATLAGVGYEQFF. The CDR3 region has the DNA TGTGCCACCTTAGCGGGAGTAGGCTATGAGCAGTTCTTC. The gene calls are TRBV7-2 and TRBJ2-1, with TRBD2 matching over 9 bases. This CDR3 is built from 13 residues. J was trimmed by 8 bases and V by 10 bases; bases with no gene match: 9. Germline V gene lookup returns CDR1 SGHTA and CDR2 FQGNSA.

This clone has more than one count but fewer than ten. V is TRBV27 and J is TRBJ2-1; TRBD2 aligns across 16 bases. J gave up 4 bases and V 6 bases, and 9 bases lay outside the gene matches. The CDR3 loop spans 18 amino acids. Germline values: CDR1 MNHEY, CDR2 SMNVEV (reference sequence). CDR3 bases: TGTGCCAGCAGACCGGGACTAGCGGGAGGGAAAGCATACAATGAGCAGTTCTTC. Its translation is CASRPGLAGGKAYNEQFF.

Relative to its sample, this clone is medium-sized (0.01 to 0.1%). This sequence joins TRBV7-9 and TRBJ1-2; D unclear. Germline-derived CDR1 and CDR2 are SEHNR and FQNEAQ (reference sequence). V was clipped by 5 bases and J by 5 bases, with 9 bases between them. The CDR3 length is 12 residues. The CDR3 DNA sequence: TGTGCCAGCAGCCCCGGTTCTTATGGCTACACCTTC. This sequence encodes CASSPGSYGYTF.

The rearrangement joins TRBV19 to TRBJ1-5; a possible D gene is TRBD1 (6 bases). Trimming removed 8 bases from V and 6 bases from J, with 17 bases in between. From germline, CDR1 is LNHDA and CDR2 SQIVND (reference sequence). The CDR3 runs to 14 residues. The CDR3 DNA sequence: TGTGCCAGTTCGCCTCTGGGGGGGGCTCAGCCCCAGCATTTT. It encodes CASSPLGGAQPQHF.

The chain employs TRBV7-3 and TRBJ1-2; 7 nucleotides match TRBD1. The V and J ends lost 1 base and 6 bases, in that order; junction bases with no gene match: 11. The CDR3 is 16 residues long. Germline CDR1 SGHTA, CDR2 FQGTGA. The CDR3 loop is CASSLNPRGPNNGYTF. CDR3 coding DNA: TGTGCCAGCAGCTTAAACCCAAGGGGGCCGAACAATGGCTACACCTTC.

By frequency in the sample, this clone is medium-sized (0.01 to 0.1%). V gene TRBV19 combines with J gene TRBJ2-1; D uncertain. The germline V gene encodes CDR1 LNHDA and CDR2 SQIVND (reference sequence). This CDR3 is built from 13 residues. The V and J ends lost 5 bases and 7 bases respectively, with 12 bases between them. The CDR3 DNA sequence: TGTGCCAGTAGTCCAAACGGTGGTAATGAGCAGTTCTTC. Translation gives CASSPNGGNEQFF.